This T cell receptor (beta chain) was obtained from a study of regulatory T cells in long-lasting Graves disease. The wider study: Antithyroid drug use was under 3 months in newly diagnosed Graves' patients. Study-wide points: Persistent Graves' patients showed a TCR diversity that was lower than that of newly diagnosed ones.

This clonotype has a handful of counts. Its antigen remains unknown. Time point denoted: newly diagnosed GD, antithyroid drugs for less than 3 months. PBMCs provided the RNA from which the TCR library was made. This CDR3 region has 15 residues. Trimming pared 1 base from V and 6 bases from J, leaving 10 bases between. CDR1 and CDR2 from the germline V gene are LGHDT and YNNKEL (reference sequence). Building of the TCR beta libraries involved iRepertoire HTBI primers and Arm-PCR of CDR3 regions. TCRdb called the multiplex PCR reads again in MiXCR, with one record for every CDR3 protein. Among over 350,000 distinct CDR3 sequences, around 15% were seen once, and the ten largest hold roughly a sixth. Separately, the same data were catalogued under a study of T cells in Graves' hyperthyroidism and ophthalmopathy. That study adds: The study excluded patients with uncontrolled infection, other autoimmune disease, pregnancy or lactation. The primer set for the first-round RT-PCR of the TCR CDR3 was HTBI.

The chain employs TRBV3-1 and TRBJ1-6; D might be TRBD1 (5 bases). This sequence was found in a woman aged 45-65 years with Graves disease. The input for sequencing was peripheral blood mononuclear cells (PBMCs), taken at new diagnosis, from a patient treated with antithyroid drugs. CDR3 sequence reads: CASSQAAGLNSPLHF. The CDR3 bases are TGTGCCAGCAGCCAAGCTGCGGGACTTAATTCACCCCTCCACTTT.